This TCR beta chain was found in a study of T cells after yellow fever vaccination. Conversion of TCR transcripts into cDNA relied on 5'RACE template switching, which added a universal primer site and UMIs. TCRdb ran MiXCR on the 5' RACE reads and lists one entry per CDR3 protein. The repertoire consists of some 320,000 distinct CDR3 sequences, with 3.5% to 4.5% occurring once and the leading ten covering around 19%. To note about this clonotype: Its antigen remains unidentified.

Study-wide points: Contamination by abundant bulk-population clonotypes could be present in FACS-sorted repertoires. Although most clonotypes did not, a small share appeared in both CD4 and CD8 compartments. Reappearance after the booster was observed for most primary-vaccination clones (about 96% CD4, almost 90% CD8).

The CDR3 loop spans 14 amino acids. Trimming pared 3 bases from V and 3 bases from J, leaving 10 bases between. This chain links TRBV12-3 or TRBV12-4 with TRBJ2-3; D ambiguous. The source of this sequence is a man younger than 35 who received the YFV17D yellow fever vaccine. This specimen consisted of PBMCs, obtained 15 days after the yellow fever booster vaccination. The CDR3, as DNA: TGTGCCAGCAGTTTCTCTAGACCTACAGATACGCAGTATTTT. Translated, it gives CASSFSRPTDTQYF.